These T cell receptor beta chains were read from a single sample in a study of blood T cell repertoires in COVID-19. Assay: immunoSEQ multiplex PCR; the TCRdb copy retains only in-frame clones and omits some. Among under 400,000 clones listed, around nine tenths were seen once. Sequencing input: PBMCs or T cells enriched from blood (not recorded which). Receptors were obtained from a woman aged 25 to 39 who had been exposed to COVID-19. CDR3s include the opening cysteine and the closing phenylalanine or tryptophan. A D gene is named only where the DNA matches it firmly. Size is stated for part of the rows, as once, few or many counts, or as a class when the clone is expanded.

TRBV7-9	-	TRBJ1-2	-	TGTGCCAGCAGCTTAGAGGCAGGAAACTATGGCTACACCTTC	CASSLEAGNYGYTF
TRBV14	-	TRBJ1-1	-	TGTGCCAGCAGCGGTACACCGAACACTGAAGCTTTCTTT	CASSGTPNTEAFF
TRBV2	TRBD1	TRBJ1-3	-	TGTGCCAGTACAGGGGACACTGGAAACACCATATATTTT	CASTGDTGNTIYF
TRBV11-3	-	TRBJ1-1	-	TGTGCCAGCAGCTTAGGCCCGGGGGAAGAGGCTGAAGCTTTCTTT	CASSLGPGEEAEAFF
TRBV27	-	TRBJ2-1	few	TGTGCCAGCAGTTTTAAACTTCTATCCTCCAATGAGCAGTTCTTC	CASSFKLLSSNEQFF
TRBV2	TRBD1	TRBJ2-7	once	TGTGCCAGCAGTGAACTTAGGGGGCGCGAGCAGTACTTC	CASSELRGREQYF
TRBV5-4	TRBD1	TRBJ2-5	-	TGTGCCAGCAGCTCGAGACAGGGCACGGGAGAGACCCAGTACTTC	CASSSRQGTGETQYF
TRBV7-2	-	TRBJ2-7	-	TGTGCCAGCAGCCGCGGACTACATTCCTACGAGCAGTACTTC	CASSRGLHSYEQYF
TRBV7-9	-	TRBJ1-2	-	TGTGCCAGCAGCTTAATGGCCGGGGGCTATGGCTACACCTTC	CASSLMAGGYGYTF
TRBV25-1	-	TRBJ1-2	-	TGTGCCAGCAGTGAATCCCCGGGACTCCACGATGGCTACACCTTC	CASSESPGLHDGYTF
TRBV20-1	TRBD1	TRBJ2-1	-	TGCAGTGCCCGGGACAGGTTAGTTCAGTTCTTC	CSARDRLVQFF
TRBV19	TRBD1	TRBJ2-4	-	TGTGCCAGTAGTCCACTGGGGGGGGGACAGGGATTAAGGTACATTCAGTACTTC	CASSPLGGGQGLRYIQYF
TRBV28	-	TRBJ2-2	few	TGTGCCAGCAGTGGGACACTTAACACCGGGGAGCTGTTTTTT	CASSGTLNTGELFF
TRBV28	TRBD1	TRBJ1-1	-	TGTGCCAGCAGTTCTTTCCGGGACAGATCTATGAACACTGAAGCTTTCTTT	CASSSFRDRSMNTEAFF
TRBV11-2	-	TRBJ2-7	-	TGTGCCAGCAGCTTAGACCGCTACGAGCAGTACTTC	CASSLDRYEQYF
TRBV7-2	-	TRBJ2-5	-	TGTGCCAGCAGCTTCTCTTTGGAGTGGGGCGAGACCCAGTACTTC	CASSFSLEWGETQYF
TRBV20-1	TRBD1	TRBJ1-2	-	TGCAGTGCTAGTCCCTTGGAGGGGGCGTATGGCTACACCTTC	CSASPLEGAYGYTF
TRBV28	TRBD2	TRBJ2-5	-	TGTGCCAGCAGTTCCCCGGGACTAGCGGAGGGACACTTC	CASSSPGLAEGHF
TRBV3-1/TRBV3-2	-	TRBJ2-2	-	TGTGCCAGCAGCCGAAATTCAGGGGTCGGGGAGCTGTTTTTT	CASSRNSGVGELFF
TRBV7-7	TRBD2	TRBJ2-1	once	TGTGCTAGCAGCTTAGGGACTAGCGGGAGCCTCGGTGTGGATGAGCAGTTCTTC	CASSLGTSGSLGVDEQFF
TRBV6-5	TRBD2	TRBJ2-7	-	TGTGCCAGCAGAGGGCTAGCGGGAGTTTCCCGCGAGCAGTACTTC	CASRGLAGVSREQYF
TRBV29-1	-	TRBJ2-7	-	TGCAGCGCCGCGCCAAGCTCCTACGAGCAGTACTTC	CSAAPSSYEQYF
TRBV6-5	-	TRBJ1-6	-	TGTGCCAGCACTGGGGCTGGCTATAATTCACCCCTCCACTTT	CASTGAGYNSPLHF
TRBV7-3	TRBD2	TRBJ2-1	-	TGTGCCAGCAGCTCGGACCTCCTAGCGGGAGGCAATGAGCAGTTCTTC	CASSSDLLAGGNEQFF
TRBV2	TRBD2	TRBJ2-7	-	TGTGCCAGCAGGGCTCCAACTAGCGGGGGGACCTACGAGCAGTACTTC	CASRAPTSGGTYEQYF
TRBV28	TRBD1	TRBJ1-1	-	TGTGCCAGCACAAAGAGGAGAGGACAGGGGAGCACTGAAGCTTTCTTT	CASTKRRGQGSTEAFF
TRBV6-1	TRBD2	TRBJ2-1	-	TGTGCCAGCAGTGAGTGGGGGAGGGTCCATGAGCAGTTCTTC	CASSEWGRVHEQFF
TRBV5-1	TRBD1	TRBJ2-7	-	TGCGCCAGCAGCTTGGGCGGGACAGGATCCTACGAGCAGTACTTC	CASSLGGTGSYEQYF
TRBV29-1	TRBD1	TRBJ2-5	-	TGCAGCGCCTCAGGACAGGGGCCGCATCAAGAGACCCAGTACTTC	CSASGQGPHQETQYF
TRBV28	TRBD1	TRBJ1-1	once	TGTGCCAGCAGTTCCGGACAGGGCGTTTTAACTGAAGCTTTCTTT	CASSSGQGVLTEAFF
TRBV14	TRBD1	TRBJ1-4	-	TGTGCCAGCAGCGACCGGGACAGGGGTAATGAAAAACTGTTTTTT	CASSDRDRGNEKLFF
TRBV30	-	TRBJ2-7	once	TGTGCCTGGAGTGTGGAACAGTTCGGTTACGAGCAGTACTTC	CAWSVEQFGYEQYF
TRBV27	TRBD2	TRBJ2-6	few	TGTGCCAGCAGCCTGACTAGCCTCTCTGGGGCCAACGTCCTGACTTTC	CASSLTSLSGANVLTF
TRBV27	-	TRBJ1-6	-	TGTGCCAGCAGTTTAAATGCAAGAGTGGATTCACCCCTCCACTTT	CASSLNARVDSPLHF
TRBV19	-	TRBJ1-1	-	TGTGCCAGTAGTATTTGGCCCCTGGTGAACACTGAAGCTTTCTTT	CASSIWPLVNTEAFF
TRBV5-4	-	TRBJ1-1	-	TGTGCCAGCAGCCCGGGGGGGGCCGGCACTGAAGCTTTCTTT	CASSPGGAGTEAFF
TRBV28	-	TRBJ1-4	-	TGTGCCAGCAGTTTGGGAGGGGGTTCTAATGAAAAACTGTTTTTT	CASSLGGGSNEKLFF
TRBV20-1	TRBD2	TRBJ2-5	-	TGCAGTGCTAGTAGCGCGGGAGTAAACCAAGAGACCCAGTACTTC	CSASSAGVNQETQYF
TRBV11-2	-	TRBJ1-4	-	TGTGCCAGCAGCCGTGGGGGAGGTGAAAAACTGTTTTTT	CASSRGGGEKLFF
TRBV28	-	TRBJ2-1	-	TGTGCCAGCAGTCCCTTTGACAGGACACGCTCCTACAATGAGCAGTTCTTC	CASSPFDRTRSYNEQFF
TRBV11-2	TRBD2	TRBJ2-3	-	TGTGCCAGCAGCTCCAGAGGACTAGCGGGAGAATCAAGGACAGATACGCAGTATTTT	CASSSRGLAGESRTDTQYF
TRBV2	-	TRBJ1-5	-	TGTGCCAGCAGTGAAGACCGGGACACCAATCAGCCCCAGCATTTT	CASSEDRDTNQPQHF
TRBV28	TRBD1	TRBJ2-7	-	TGTGCCAGCAGTTTACCCGATAACAGGGGGTTAGGGTACGAGCAGTACTTC	CASSLPDNRGLGYEQYF
TRBV29-1	TRBD2	TRBJ2-7	-	TGCAGCGTGACGGAGATGGGCGAGACTAGCGAATACGAGCAGTACTTC	CSVTEMGETSEYEQYF
TRBV7-2	TRBD1	TRBJ1-1	-	TGTGCCACCCGGCAGCAGGGGGACACTGAAGCTTTCTTT	CATRQQGDTEAFF
TRBV14	-	TRBJ1-6	-	TGTGCCAGCAGCCAGCCCCAGGGTGAGGATAATTCACCCCTCCACTTT	CASSQPQGEDNSPLHF
TRBV11-2	-	TRBJ1-1	-	TGTGCCAGCAGCTTGGCCCGGGGGGGGACTGAAGCTTTCTTT	CASSLARGGTEAFF
TRBV28	TRBD2	TRBJ2-7	-	TGTGCCAGCAGCACAAAAGCGGGGACGTACTTC	CASSTKAGTYF
TRBV9	TRBD2	TRBJ2-7	-	TGTGCCAGCAGCCCAGGAGGCAGCGGGACCGAGCAGTACTTC	CASSPGGSGTEQYF
TRBV7-6	-	TRBJ1-5	-	TGTGCCAGCAGCCCGACGGGGGGGCAGCCCCAGCATTTT	CASSPTGGQPQHF
TRBV11-2	-	TRBJ1-2	-	TGTGCCAGCAGCTTCCAGGACTATGGCTACACCTTC	CASSFQDYGYTF
TRBV27	TRBD2	TRBJ2-5	-	TGTGCCAGCAGGAGGTCTAGCGGGAGTTCTGGGGAGACCCAGTACTTC	CASRRSSGSSGETQYF
TRBV7-9	-	TRBJ2-5	-	TGTGCCAGCAGCTTCGTATGGGACTACCAAGAGACCCAGTACTTC	CASSFVWDYQETQYF
TRBV7-2	TRBD1	TRBJ1-5	few	TGTGCCAGCAGCACCGGGACAGGGGGACATAGCAATCAGCCCCAGCATTTT	CASSTGTGGHSNQPQHF
TRBV10-3	-	TRBJ1-2	-	TGTGCCATCAGCCATTCAACCCGGGACATTACTGGCTACACCTTC	CAISHSTRDITGYTF
TRBV4-1	TRBD1	TRBJ2-3	-	TGCGCCAGCAGCCAAGATTTACAGGGGCCCCCGGATACGCAGTATTTT	CASSQDLQGPPDTQYF
TRBV24-1	-	TRBJ2-2	-	TGTGCCACCAGGGACTCGACTAGGAAAAACACCGGGGAGCTGTTTTTT	CATRDSTRKNTGELFF
TRBV7-3	TRBD2	TRBJ2-1	-	TGTGCCAGCAGCTTAGAAAAGCGAGGGAGGGCCAACAATGAGCAGTTCTTC	CASSLEKRGRANNEQFF